Following are 8 T cell receptor beta chains from one sample sequenced in a study of cytomegalovirus exposure and HLA in healthy donors. In the PCR, 60 Vbeta and 13 Jbeta primers were used. Repertoires were generated with immunoSEQ multiplex PCR, while TCRdb's copy carries only in-frame clones and drops some. The data contain approximately 190,000 clones, roughly four fifths of them singletons. Sequencing used PBMCs. These receptors were collected from a man between 40 and 49 years old in good health and CMV-seropositive.

This clone was observed once. V usage is TRBV19 and J usage is TRBJ2-2; 7 bases match TRBD1. The CDR3 consists of 16 residues. Germline CDR1 is LNHDA and CDR2 is SQIVND (reference sequence). The V gene end was trimmed by 3 bases and the J gene end by 7 bases; junction bases not matched to a gene: 11. The CDR3 nucleotides read TGTGCCAGTAGTATCACCAACACAGGGGCTGGCGGGGAGCTGTTTTTT. Its protein is CASSITNTGAGGELFF.

V is TRBV6-1 and J is TRBJ1-3; TRBD1 aligns across 7 bases. The germline V gene has CDR1 MNHNS and CDR2 SASEGT. The CDR3 loop spans 15 amino acids. Losses at the gene ends were 6 bases for V and 3 bases for J; bases not matched to a gene: 8. The CDR3 nucleotides read TGTGCCAGCAGATTGACAGGGAGAATTGGAAACACCATATATTTT. Residues: CASRLTGRIGNTIYF.

This rearrangement joins TRBV20-1 to TRBJ2-3; possibly TRBD1 for D (6 bases). V was clipped by 5 bases and J by 6 bases, with 9 bases between them. Germline V gene sequence: CDR1 DFQATT, CDR2 SNEGSKA (reference sequence). CDR3 length: 11 residues. CDR3 amino acids: CSARDTDTQYF. CDR3 in DNA: TGCAGTGCTCGGGACACTGATACGCAGTATTTT.

The rearrangement uses TRBV9 and TRBJ2-7, with D possibly being TRBD1 (5 bases). The germline V gene encodes CDR1 SGDLS and CDR2 YYNGEE. The CDR3 consists of 13 residues. V was trimmed by 4 bases and J by 2 bases, leaving 10 bases between them. CDR3: CASSRTDTYEQYF. Here the CDR3 DNA reads TGTGCCAGCAGCCGGACGGACACCTACGAGCAGTACTTC.

The chain combines TRBV10-3 with TRBJ2-7; TRBD2 agrees at 13 bases. The CDR3 contains 16 residues. V shed 7 bases and J 6 bases; nucleotides not matched to a gene: 12. Per germline, CDR1 ENHRY and CDR2 SYGVKD. The CDR3 reads CAINVQPGLAGREQYF. The CDR3 DNA reads as TGTGCCATCAACGTCCAACCGGGACTAGCGGGACGCGAGCAGTACTTC.

The chain is built from TRBV28 and TRBJ2-1; weak D call: TRBD2 (6 bases). Trimming left V 6 bases short and J 7 bases short, with 19 bases between. The germline V gene has CDR1 MDHEN and CDR2 SYDVKM. CDR3 length: 15 amino acids. In DNA form, the CDR3 reads TGTGCCAGCAGCCCGAAGGGACTGCACAGGAATGAGCAGTTCTTC. Translating it yields CASSPKGLHRNEQFF.

The genes are TRBV6-1 and TRBJ1-1; D call uncertain. The CDR3 is made up of 11 amino acids. The germline CDR1 and CDR2 sequences are MNHNS and SASEGT. V was clipped by 4 bases and J by 11 bases, with 11 bases between them. The CDR3 DNA reads TGTGCCAGCAGTGTAGGCCACGGGGCTTTCTTT. Amino acid sequence: CASSVGHGAFF.

V usage is TRBV7-3 and J usage is TRBJ2-2; D remains ambiguous. The ends were cut back, 4 bases at V and 0 bases at J, with 12 bases in the middle. Germline CDR1 SGHTA, CDR2 FQGTGA. This CDR3 has 16 residues. CDR3 coding DNA: TGTGCCAGCAGCTCCCTAGACTGGACGAACACCGGGGAGCTGTTTTTT. Its protein is CASSSLDWTNTGELFF.